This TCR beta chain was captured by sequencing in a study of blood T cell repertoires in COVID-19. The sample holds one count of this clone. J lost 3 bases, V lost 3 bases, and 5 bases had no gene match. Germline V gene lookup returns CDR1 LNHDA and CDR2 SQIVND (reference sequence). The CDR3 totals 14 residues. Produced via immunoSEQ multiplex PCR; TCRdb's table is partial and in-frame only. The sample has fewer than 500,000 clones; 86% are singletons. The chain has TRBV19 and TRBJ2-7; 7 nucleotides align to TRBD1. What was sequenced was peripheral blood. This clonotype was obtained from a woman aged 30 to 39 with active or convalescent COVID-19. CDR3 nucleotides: TGTGCCAGTAGTATCAGGGACAGAGACTACGAGCAGTACTTC. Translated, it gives CASSIRDRDYEQYF.